This T cell receptor (beta chain) was identified during a study of blood T cell repertoires in COVID-19. Across the study: T cells, B-cell-depleted T cells, or PBMCs provided the cDNA or gDNA that served as material.

Study processing details: Amplification from reference gene primers served as the basis for estimated nucleated cell counts. Method: immunoSEQ multiplex PCR; TCRdb's copy keeps in-frame clones and lacks some. The D gene and trimming were derived from the DNA, and the V and J assignments and clone size from that table. The table has 200,000 to 300,000 clones, roughly 80% seen once; the top ten hold 6% to 8%. CDR1 and CDR2 from the germline V gene are SGHVS and FNYEAQ. V shed 2 bases and J shed 2 bases, with 15 bases lying between them. The CDR3 has 16 amino acids. The receptor comes from an elderly woman with COVID-19, enrolled during active disease. The chain combines TRBV7-6 with TRBJ1-1; D possibly corresponds to TRBD1 (5 bases). The specimen was peripheral blood. The CDR3 bases are TGTGCCAGCAGCTTAAGACCCCCGGGGGAAAACACTGAAGCTTTCTTT. This sequence encodes CASSLRPPGENTEAFF.